The 13 T cell receptor beta chains listed next were all sequenced from one sample in a study of blood T cell repertoires in COVID-19. Clones were sequenced by immunoSEQ multiplex PCR, and TCRdb holds only the in-frame ones, with some missing. In the table there are roughly 81,000 clones, approximately 85% of which are singletons. The sequencing sample was made of peripheral blood. These receptor sequences come from a woman older than 75 with COVID-19, enrolled during active disease.

The rearrangement uses TRBV29-1 and TRBJ2-1, with TRBD2 matching over 9 bases. The length of the CDR3 is 15 residues. Germline CDR1 reads SQVTM; CDR2 reads ANQGSEA. The J segment lost 0 bases and the V segment lost 7 bases, leaving 7 bases of the junction unmatched. CDR3 loop: CSGGLAGPSYNEQFF. The CDR3 DNA is TGCAGCGGTGGTCTAGCGGGACCCTCCTACAATGAGCAGTTCTTC.

The V and J genes are TRBV11-3 and TRBJ1-1; D uncertain. Germline CDR1 and CDR2: SGHNT and YENEEA. V lost 5 bases and J lost 7, with 14 bases in between. The CDR3 has 13 residues. In nucleotides, the CDR3 is TGTGCCAGCAGCCCACTGACAACCCGTGAAGCTTTCTTT. This sequence encodes CASSPLTTREAFF. Full variable domain (rest looked up from reference TRBV11-3 and TRBJ1-1): EAGVVQSPRYKIIEKKQPVAFWCNPISGHNTLYWYLQNLGQGPELLIRYENEEAVDDSQLPKDRFSAERLKGVDSTLKIQPAELGDSAVYLCASSPLTTREAFFGQGTRLTVV.

This chain joins TRBV20-1 and TRBJ1-2, with D perhaps matching TRBD1 (5 bases). This CDR3 has 14 residues. Germline V gene data show CDR1 as DFQATT and CDR2 as SNEGSKA (reference sequence). The germline V and J ends were trimmed by 3 bases and 4 bases, with 15 bases remaining between them. CDR3: CSASTQASFYGYTF. The CDR3 coding sequence is TGCAGTGCTAGTACACAGGCATCTTTCTATGGCTACACCTTC.

V is TRBV4-2 and J is TRBJ2-1; D unclear. Germline assignment: CDR1 LGHNA and CDR2 YNFKEQ. V lost 0 bases to trimming and J lost 8 bases, with 20 bases between them. CDR3 size: 17 residues. The CDR3: CASSQEVRLVAGDEQFF. In DNA, the CDR3 is TGTGCCAGCAGCCAAGAAGTGAGGTTAGTAGCCGGCGATGAGCAGTTCTTC.

The chain is built from TRBV5-1 and TRBJ1-1, with D possibly being TRBD1 (5 bases). The CDR3 covers 16 residues. Per germline, CDR1 SGHRS and CDR2 YFSETQ. Trimming cost V 0 bases and J 1 base, with 13 bases left between them. For the CDR3, the DNA is TGCGCCAGCAGCTTGGCCGGGGGTCAGAAGAACACTGAAGCTTTCTTT. It yields the protein CASSLAGGQKNTEAFF.

This chain joins TRBV10-3 and TRBJ1-4, with D possibly being TRBD1 (5 bases). The CDR3 contains 18 residues. V was trimmed by 3 bases and J by 3 bases, leaving 20 bases between them. CDR1 and CDR2 (germline): ENHRY, SYGVKD. The DNA of the CDR3 is TGTGCCATCAGTGATTCTTTGGACACGGGTTGGTCTAATGAAAAACTGTTTTTT. It is translated as CAISDSLDTGWSNEKLFF.

This chain uses TRBV6-5 with TRBJ1-5; the match to TRBD1 covers 8 bases. From germline, CDR1 is MNHEY and CDR2 SVGAGI. The CDR3 has 13 residues. V was clipped by 6 bases and J by 7 bases; unmatched bases: 5. The CDR3 sequence is CASRTGVGQPQHF. CDR3 coding DNA: TGTGCCAGCAGGACAGGGGTTGGCCAGCCCCAGCATTTT.

The chain carries TRBV7-3 and TRBJ2-2; no reliable D call. V lost 3 bases and J lost 2, with 4 bases in between. Germline-derived CDR1 and CDR2 are SGHTA and FQGTGA. The CDR3 covers 13 residues. The CDR3 reads CASSFSNTGELFF. In DNA form, the CDR3 reads TGTGCCAGCAGCTTCAGTAACACCGGGGAGCTGTTTTTT.

The rearrangement joins TRBV29-1 to TRBJ2-3; 12 bases are a match to TRBD2. The CDR3 is made up of 13 amino acids. Germline lookup yields CDR1 SQVTM and CDR2 ANQGSEA. V was pared by 7 bases and J by 1 base, with 0 bases of the junction left unmatched. The CDR3 nucleotides are TGCAGCGCTAGCGGGGGGGGCACAGATACGCAGTATTTT. Translating gives CSASGGGTDTQYF.

The chain joins TRBV2 to TRBJ1-1, with 7 bases fitting TRBD1. CDR1 SNHLY and CDR2 FYNNEI come from the germline V gene. The V gene end was trimmed by 8 bases and the J gene end by 6 bases; junction bases not matched to a gene: 9. This CDR3 is built from 13 residues. The CDR3 DNA is TGTGCCAGCCGGGATGACAGGGACGCTGAAGCTTTCTTT. Translating gives CASRDDRDAEAFF.

V gene TRBV2 combines with J gene TRBJ1-5; 8 nucleotides match TRBD1. The germline CDR1 and CDR2 sequences are SNHLY and FYNNEI. This CDR3 contains 13 residues. The V segment lost 6 bases and the J segment 7 bases; nucleotides outside the gene matches: 5. The CDR3 DNA reads TGTGCCAGCAGCGGACAGGGCATCCAGCCCCAGCATTTT. Its protein product is CASSGQGIQPQHF.

The V and J genes are TRBV24-1 and TRBJ2-4, with 7 bases matching TRBD2. The V and J ends lost 2 bases and 9 bases, in that order; junction bases with no gene match: 6. There are 14 residues in the CDR3. Germline CDR1 and CDR2: KGHDR and SFDVKD. In DNA form, the CDR3 reads TGTGCCACCAGTGATTCAGGCAGGGAGGGCATTCAGTACTTC. It encodes CATSDSGREGIQYF.

The chain links TRBV11-2 to TRBJ1-6; D possibly corresponds to TRBD1 (5 bases). The CDR3 runs 14 residues. Germline CDR1 reads SGHAT; CDR2 reads FQNNGV. Trimming pared 4 bases from V and 6 bases from J, leaving 10 bases between. CDR3 nucleotides: TGTGCCAGCAGCTCCCCGGGACTTAATTCACCCCTCCACTTT. Protein product: CASSSPGLNSPLHF.